This T cell receptor (beta chain) was captured in a study of cytomegalovirus exposure and HLA in healthy donors. Study-wide points: The authors listed over 150 TCR beta chains as cytomegalovirus-associated.

The donors were part of the validation cohort, which consisted of about 130 subjects and was separate from the first cohort of hundreds of subjects. TCRdb's copy holds only in-frame clones and misses some; the assay was immunoSEQ multiplex PCR. The sample carries some 99,000 clones, about nine tenths recorded once. Remarks on this clone: Antigen: not known. The junction departs from germline at one end; a sequencing error may be responsible.

Germline V CDR1 and CDR2: SQVTM, ANQGSEA. The CDR3 extends over 13 amino acids. The receptor's source is a woman aged 18-29 years in good health and CMV-seronegative. The genes are TRBV29-1 and TRBJ2-7; no firm D call. Sample: PBMCs. The CDR3 bases are TGCAGCGTCGAAGTGTCCAGCTCCTACGAGCAGTACTTC. It specifies CSVEVSSSYEQYF.